Here is one TCR beta chain with its context. This specimen belongs to a study of cytomegalovirus exposure and HLA in healthy donors. Per germline, CDR1 GTSNPN and CDR2 SVGIG (reference sequence). The CDR3 spans 15 residues. Trimming shortened V by 3 bases and J by 6 bases, and 18 bases separated the two germline ends. Researchers ran the PCR with 60 Vbeta and 13 Jbeta primers. Assay used: immunoSEQ multiplex PCR; TCRdb lists only in-frame clones, some missing. Among 150,000 to 190,000 clones listed, approximately 84% were seen once. The receptor was isolated from a woman younger than 35 in good health and CMV-seronegative. The gene calls are TRBV30 and TRBJ1-5, with a weak D call TRBD1 (5 bases). The sequenced sample was PBMCs. Here the CDR3 reads CAWSPDQGMGQPQHF. CDR3 DNA: TGTGCCTGGAGCCCCGACCAGGGTATGGGTCAGCCCCAGCATTTT. Looking up the rest from reference TRBV30 and TRBJ1-5 gives the full variable domain: SQTIHQWPATLVQPVGSPLSLECTVEGTSNPNLYWYRQAAGRGLQLLFYSVGIGQISSEVPQNLSASRPQDRQFILSSKKLLLSDSGFYLCAWSPDQGMGQPQHFGDGTRLSIL.